This entry features one TCR beta chain sequence. This clonotype was counted ten times or more. Its target antigen remains unknown. The input lacks base qualities; no much larger clone sits a single base away. V is shortened by 8 bases, J by 1 base, and the region joining them spans 15 bases. Counted from cysteine to phenylalanine, this CDR3 has 14 amino acids. Only the CDR3 region is kept as DNA, spanning 42 bases read in frame from base 1. The germline V gene provides CDR1 MNHNS and CDR2 SASEGT. The TCR beta CDR3 regions were amplified from the RNA transcripts. For the first round of RT-PCR on the TCR CDR3, the HTBI primer set was used together with the Qiagen OneStep RT-PCR kit. Libraries were constructed in a second round of multiplex PCR, after which size selection and purification were carried out. Libraries were sequenced paired-end with 100 bp reads on an Illumina HiSeq2000. The authors' pipeline ran thus. SOAPnuke was used to process the raw data, with reads discarded if the reads contained adapters or uncalled bases, had a mean Phred below 15, or lacked an exact constant-primer or identifier match. High-quality paired reads were merged with COPE v1.2.5, and unique nucleotide sequences were defined as clonotypes. Clonotypes were aligned to IMGT TRBV, TRBD and TRBJ reference segments using MiTCR v1.1. The analysis was restricted to V-J combinations with a frequency above 0.0001, which together covered 99.2% of the repertoires. The TCS score was defined as the ratio of F50 (clonal expansion) to E x V (chaos), calculated using BLOSUM62-based TCRdist between CDR3 peptides within each V-J. Welch's t-statistics and random forest reduced several hundred V-J features to some 14, which were used in a naive Bayes classifier (R e1071). The public reads were quality trimmed at Q25 with fastp and then assembled into clones with MiXCR by TCRdb, keeping productive beta chains. Under each unique CDR3 protein, matching rows form one entry showing the most common genes and DNA. The V and J calls, along with clone size, are taken from TCRdb and not from the paper's own processing. The sample data list about 600,000 distinct CDR3 sequences, and 13% to 15% of these were observed just once. Over 6% of the sample lies in the top ten.

The sample belongs to a study of T cells in Graves' hyperthyroidism and ophthalmopathy (dated by TCRdb to about 2019). Notes on the research overall: Peripheral blood was collected at initial diagnosis, before any treatment. Following sampling, methimazole starting at 30 mg daily was given to hyperthyroidism patients, and high-dose intravenous methylprednisolone was given to ophthalmopathy patients. In several Graves' hyperthyroidism patients, the study also compared T-cell repertoires from thyroid tissue with T-cell repertoires from blood. An independent validation cohort of 18 to 20 hyperthyroidism patients and about 15 patients who later progressed to ophthalmopathy tested prospective prediction of ophthalmopathy. For training and testing, the roughly 93 patients in the discovery cohort were randomly divided in a 7:3 ratio. The paper describes TCR Vbeta CDR3 sequencing of around 140 peripheral blood samples, made up of about 41 ophthalmopathy patients, approximately 73 hyperthyroidism patients and 17 progressor patients. To identify TCR V-J signatures that set the groups apart, the researchers used a discovery cohort of 100 or so patients, made up of 43 with Graves' ophthalmopathy and 57 with stable Graves' hyperthyroidism. Overall study results and their limits: Most expanded thyroid clonotypes (frequency above 0.001) were also found in blood, which suggests that blood repertoires may mirror thyroid immune responses. Ophthalmopathy was separated from stable hyperthyroidism by a 13 V-J signature model, with roughly 88% sensitivity and roughly 84% specificity obtained in cross-validation and 80%/75% obtained in testing. In validation, progression to ophthalmopathy was predicted by the model with 70.59% sensitivity and around 75% specificity, a median of 6.5 months before onset. No statistical method was used to set the sample size in advance, and investigators knew the group allocation.

In the ophthalmopathy patients, disease was moderately to severely active, with a Clinical Activity Score of 3 or more, a NOSPECS grade of 4 or more, and a duration of less than 3 months. Patients with uncontrolled infections, other autoimmune diseases, pregnancy or lactation were excluded. Clinical symptoms, serum thyroxine and TRAb, thyroid ultrasound, and orbital computed tomography formed the basis for the diagnoses. PBMCs were separated from 8 to 10 ml of fresh peripheral blood using Ficoll-Paque density gradient centrifugation. Total RNA was extracted using Trizol reagent, and RNA quality was assessed on an Agilent 2100 Bioanalyzer.

The sequence links TRBV6-1 to TRBJ2-7, with a weak D call of TRBD2 (7 bases match). The receptor was isolated from a woman under 30 with Graves' ophthalmopathy. Sample: blood. For the CDR3, the sequence is CASRMGGGSYEQYF. The DNA sequence follows: TGTGCCAGCCGGATGGGAGGGGGTTCCTACGAGCAGTACTTC.